This T cell receptor (beta chain) came from a study of regulatory T cells in long-lasting Graves disease. About the research overall: Antithyroid drug use was under 3 months in newly diagnosed Graves' patients. Study-level results: Newly diagnosed patients shared about 950 public clonotypes; persistent patients shared about 2,500.

CDR1 is LNHDA and CDR2 is SQIVND in the germline V gene (reference sequence). Trimming pared 5 bases from V and 7 bases from J, leaving 12 bases between. CDR3 size: 12 residues. Time point given: newly diagnosed GD, antithyroid drugs for less than 3 months. Construction of the TCR library relied on RNA isolated from PBMCs. To make TCR beta libraries, researchers used iRepertoire HTBI primers and Arm-PCR of CDR3 regions. TCRdb used MiXCR to reprocess the multiplex PCR reads, holding one entry per CDR3 protein. Seen here are roughly 430,000 distinct CDR3 sequences, approximately 16% observed once, and the top ten hold around 11%. A word on this clonotype: Its antigen is still unknown.

These sequences were also reported in another study, on T cells in Graves' hyperthyroidism and ophthalmopathy.

Sequenced material: peripheral blood mononuclear cells (PBMCs), taken at new diagnosis, from a patient treated with antithyroid drugs. This TCR derives from a woman aged 25 to 45 with Graves disease. The chain combines TRBV19 with TRBJ2-7; D gene uncertain. The CDR3 is CASSYPAEEQYF. For the CDR3, the DNA is TGTGCCAGTAGTTATCCGGCGGAAGAGCAGTACTTC. Complete variable domain (other parts from reference TRBV19 and TRBJ2-7): DGGITQSPKYLFRKEGQNVTLSCEQNLNHDAMYWYRQDPGQGLRLIYYSQIVNDFQKGDIAEGYSVSREKKESFPLTVTSAQKNPTAFYLCASSYPAEEQYFGPGTRLTVT.